Listed here are 7 T cell receptor beta chains from one sample, sequenced in a study of T cell repertoires in cytomegalovirus infection. These receptors' targets are unknown. A single record per CDR3 protein comes from TCRdb applying MiXCR to the reads. Of about 920,000 distinct CDR3 sequences in the sample, 30% to 40% were seen once. The material sequenced was cultured CD8+ T cells from PBMCs, taken from culture after CMV antigen stimulation. These receptor sequences come from a human donor in good health (CMV status not recorded). Some clones in this sample may be carry-over from other donors' samples.

The V and J genes are TRBV6-4 and TRBJ1-6; the D gene is possibly TRBD1 (6 bases). From germline, CDR1 is MRHNA and CDR2 SNTAGT. Trimming took off 5 bases at V and 0 bases at J, with 14 bases between the two ends. The CDR3 loop spans 17 amino acids. The CDR3 region is CASSSGQPSSYNSPLHF. The CDR3 nucleotides are TGTGCCAGCAGTAGTGGACAGCCGAGCTCCTATAATTCACCCCTCCACTTT.

This clonotype was counted a few times. This sequence joins TRBV15 and TRBJ2-5, with 7 bases aligning to TRBD2. Germline CDR1 reads LNHNV; CDR2 reads YYDKDF (reference sequence). V lost 0 bases and J lost 2; bases outside the gene matches: 12. This CDR3 comprises 18 residues. CDR3 coding DNA: TGTGCCACCAGCAGAGATCCCAGGGTAGCGGGCGGACAAGAGACCCAGTACTTC. This encodes CATSRDPRVAGGQETQYF.

Ten or more counts support this clonotype. The chain carries TRBV27 and TRBJ2-1, with TRBD2 identical over 9 bases. The CDR3 spans 15 residues. The germline V gene encodes CDR1 MNHEY and CDR2 SMNVEV (reference sequence). V was clipped by 4 bases and J by 5 bases; unmatched bases: 6. CDR3 coding DNA: TGTGCCAGCAGTTACCTAGCGGGGAGGAACAATGAGCAGTTCTTC. Translated: CASSYLAGRNNEQFF.

The chain links TRBV6-5 to TRBJ2-7; TRBD1 matches at 10 bases. The CDR3 consists of 15 residues. V lost 0 bases, J lost 7 bases, and 6 bases stayed unmatched. In germline, CDR1 is MNHEY, CDR2 SVGAGI. DNA for the CDR3: TGTGCCAGCAGTTACTCACGACAGGGGGCGGGGGAGCAGTACTTC. Translated, it gives CASSYSRQGAGEQYF.

The chain combines TRBV4-2 with TRBJ2-1, with no clear D. The CDR3 is 15 amino acids. The ends were cut back, 4 bases at V and 7 bases at J, with 17 bases in the middle. The germline V gene has CDR1 LGHNA and CDR2 YNFKEQ. The CDR3 DNA is TGTGCCAGCAGCCCTAACTGGAACCCCTTGAATGAGCAGTTCTTC. As protein: CASSPNWNPLNEQFF.

This clonotype was detected many times. The chain joins TRBV7-2 to TRBJ1-1, with 7 bases lining up with TRBD1. CDR3 length: 14 residues. V lost 3 bases to trimming and J lost 3 bases; unmatched junction nucleotides: 4. The germline gives CDR1 SGHTA, CDR2 FQGNSA. The CDR3 region is CASSFRGSDTEAFF. DNA of the CDR3: TGTGCCAGCAGCTTCAGGGGGTCTGACACTGAAGCTTTCTTT. The full variable domain, in which reference TRBV7-2 and TRBJ1-1 provide the parts outside the CDR3, is GAGVSQSPSNKVTEKGKDVELRCDPISGHTALYWYRQSLGQGLEFLIYFQGNSAPDKSGLPSDRFSAERTGGSVSTLTIQRTQQEDSAVYLCASSFRGSDTEAFFGQGTRLTVV.

V and J are TRBV19 and TRBJ1-5; TRBD1 might be the D (5 bases). The CDR3 has 15 amino acids. The germline V gene encodes CDR1 LNHDA and CDR2 SQIVND (reference sequence). Trimming took off 10 bases at V and 2 bases at J, with 18 bases between the two ends. In DNA form, the CDR3 reads TGTGCCACCTCGTACGGCTCGGGGGGCAATCAGCCCCAGCATTTT. It translates to CATSYGSGGNQPQHF.